A selection of T cell receptor beta chains follows, all from one sample in a study of cytomegalovirus exposure and HLA in healthy donors. Produced via immunoSEQ multiplex PCR; TCRdb's table is partial and in-frame only. The sample consists of some 170,000 clones, around 86% of them appearing once. Material: PBMCs. The source of these receptors is a man aged 50 or older in good health and CMV-seropositive. CDR3s include the opening cysteine and the closing phenylalanine or tryptophan.

V gene: TRBV10-3; J gene: TRBJ1-5; CDR3 protein: CAISESGQALNQPQHF
V gene: TRBV19; J gene: TRBJ2-7; CDR3 protein: CASSIGLAGAYEQYF
V gene: TRBV7-9; J gene: TRBJ2-5; CDR3 protein: CASSLNGGGKETQYF
V gene: TRBV9; J gene: TRBJ2-3; CDR3 protein: CASSAMSSGASTDTQYF
V gene: TRBV7-2; J gene: TRBJ2-3; CDR3 protein: CASSSRDRDTDTQYF
V gene: TRBV5-5; J gene: TRBJ1-4; CDR3 protein: CASSWGQVNNEKLFF
V gene: TRBV11-2; J gene: TRBJ1-5; CDR3 protein: CASSLYDSPGQPQHF
V gene: TRBV28; J gene: TRBJ1-2; CDR3 protein: CAIQGGKNYGYTF
V gene: TRBV7-8; J gene: TRBJ1-2; CDR3 protein: CASSLGGAGQGVGYTF
V gene: TRBV5-6; J gene: TRBJ1-3; CDR3 protein: CASSLWRISGNTIYF
V gene: TRBV7-6; J gene: TRBJ2-7; CDR3 protein: CASSLTLEAGGPYEQYF
V gene: TRBV20-1; J gene: TRBJ1-1; CDR3 protein: CSANMEMAAFF
V gene: TRBV21-1; J gene: TRBJ2-1; CDR3 protein: CASSKVGGIPSYNEQFF
V gene: TRBV11-2; J gene: TRBJ2-7; CDR3 protein: CASSLDEYEQYF
V gene: TRBV28; J gene: TRBJ2-3; CDR3 protein: CASSTPGRVNTDTQYF
V gene: TRBV5-4; J gene: TRBJ1-2; CDR3 protein: CASSLTGVANYGYTF
V gene: TRBV4-1; J gene: TRBJ2-7; CDR3 protein: CASSRLLAGHLYEQYF
V gene: TRBV7-2; J gene: TRBJ2-1; CDR3 protein: CASSPLEGALPRGEQFF
V gene: TRBV30; J gene: TRBJ2-6; CDR3 protein: CAWTGSGANVLTF
V gene: TRBV9; J gene: TRBJ2-5; CDR3 protein: CGSSTRPTGDQETQYF